One TCR beta chain is described in this entry. Its target is not known. The sample originates from a study of shared clonotypes between healthy human individuals. General study findings and limits: The expectation was that sequencing depth would affect clonotype sharing among donors. Sampling covered blood only; tissue repertoires likely differ.

PCR replicates from unsorted PBMC used around 300 ng DNA, and this amount was tens of thousands of T cell genomes. Unsorted PBMC DNA was run through sequencing on ten immunoSEQ deep assay plates. Assay used: immunoSEQ multiplex PCR; TCRdb lists only in-frame clones, some missing. Altogether about 92,000 clones are present, over 40% being singletons, with the ten largest covering approximately 15%. The CDR3 has 12 residues. Germline-derived CDR1 and CDR2 are SQVTM and ANQGSEA. V lost 7 bases and J lost 6, with 15 bases in between. The gene calls are TRBV29-1 and TRBJ1-2; a possible D gene is TRBD1 (5 bases). The TCR originated in a woman aged 35 to 49 in good health. Some clones in this sample may be carry-over from other donors' samples. Sample: PBMCs. The CDR3 DNA is TGCAGCGCCGGGGGGAAGCATGATGGCTACACCTTC. It yields the protein CSAGGKHDGYTF.